The rows below give T cell receptor beta chains drawn from one sample of a study of cytomegalovirus exposure and HLA in healthy donors. Generated by immunoSEQ multiplex PCR, the TCRdb table keeps only in-frame clones and is missing some. This table has around 120,000 clones, almost 85% appearing once. Material: PBMCs. These receptor sequences come from a boy between 2 and 10 years old in good health and CMV-seronegative. Each CDR3 is given with its conserved first and last residue. The D gene is left open where the match is weak. Clone sizes are given selectively: once, few, many, or a class where the clone is expanded.

V	size	J	D	DNA	CDR3
TRBV7-9	-	TRBJ1-5	-	TGTGCCAGCAGTCCCGGGGCCCGGGAGAATCAGCCCCAGCATTTT	CASSPGARENQPQHF
TRBV6-6	-	TRBJ2-3	TRBD1	TGTGCCAGCAGTCCTGCACAGGGGGCAACAGATACGCAGTATTTT	CASSPAQGATDTQYF
TRBV9	-	TRBJ1-4	TRBD1	TGTGCCAGCAGCGGGACAGGAGTAAATGAAAAACTGTTTTTT	CASSGTGVNEKLFF
TRBV4-1	once	TRBJ1-2	-	TGCGCCAGCAGCCAAAGGACAGCAGCTAACTATGGCTACACCTTC	CASSQRTAANYGYTF
TRBV28	-	TRBJ1-5	-	TGTGCCACCACGATTTCGAGGTTCAGGGATGGAAGCAATCAGCCCCAGCATTTT	CATTISRFRDGSNQPQHF
TRBV7-9	-	TRBJ1-1	-	TGTGCCAGCAGCAGCCCGGGTCAGATGAACACTGAAGCTTTCTTT	CASSSPGQMNTEAFF
TRBV4-3	-	TRBJ2-1	-	TGCGCCAGCAGCCAAGAAGGCCAAGGGGGTTACAATGAGCAGTTCTTC	CASSQEGQGGYNEQFF
TRBV7-9	-	TRBJ1-2	TRBD1	TGTGCCAGCAGCCAAGACAGGGGAGGGGGCTACACCTTC	CASSQDRGGGYTF
TRBV4-2	few	TRBJ2-7	TRBD1	TGTGCTTCGGGGGCCAGGGGGCCCTCCTACGAGCAGTACTTC	CASGARGPSYEQYF
TRBV7-3	-	TRBJ1-1	-	TGTGCCAGCAGCTTAATCCCAGGGAATCTCGGAAACACTGAAGCTTTCTTT	CASSLIPGNLGNTEAFF
TRBV4-2	-	TRBJ2-3	TRBD2	TGTGCCAGCAGCCAATCTAGCGGGAGCCCAGATACGCAGTATTTT	CASSQSSGSPDTQYF
TRBV27	-	TRBJ1-2	TRBD1	TGTGCCAGCAGTTATGAGACAGGGGGCGCCTATGGCTACACCTTC	CASSYETGGAYGYTF
TRBV6-4	few	TRBJ2-3	TRBD2	TGTGCCAGCAGTGACTCAGCGGGAGGGCCCACAGATACGCAGTATTTT	CASSDSAGGPTDTQYF
TRBV18	-	TRBJ2-5	TRBD2	TGTGCCAGCTCGTTCACCACGACTAGCTCCCAAGAGACCCAGTACTTC	CASSFTTTSSQETQYF
TRBV18	-	TRBJ1-2	-	TGTGCCAGCTCACCACTGTCTGGGGCAGGCTACACCTTC	CASSPLSGAGYTF
TRBV6-4	-	TRBJ1-2	TRBD1	TGTGCCAGCAGTACAGGGGCGGTCGGAGGCTACACCTTC	CASSTGAVGGYTF
TRBV30	-	TRBJ2-1	TRBD2	TGTGCCTGGAGTAAACGACTAGCGGGACGGGATGAGCAGTTCTTC	CAWSKRLAGRDEQFF
TRBV2	-	TRBJ2-5	-	TGTGCCAGCAGTGAAGCGCGGAAAGAGACCCAGTACTTC	CASSEARKETQYF
TRBV4-1	-	TRBJ2-5	TRBD1	TGCGCCAGCAGCCAAGTTGGGACAGAGCGAGAGACCCAGTACTTC	CASSQVGTERETQYF
TRBV16	-	TRBJ2-6	-	TGTGCCAGCAGCTCTGGTAGCTCTGGGGCCAACGTCCTGACTTTC	CASSSGSSGANVLTF
TRBV27	-	TRBJ1-5	-	TGTGCCAGCAGTTTGGCAGGGATTAGTAATCAGCCCCAGCATTTT	CASSLAGISNQPQHF
TRBV2	-	TRBJ1-3	-	TGTGCCAGCAGTGCGGACTTATCATCTGGAAACACCATATATTTT	CASSADLSSGNTIYF
TRBV6-4	once	TRBJ2-3	TRBD2	TGTGCCAGCCGGCCGGGGGGTACGACAGATACGCAGTATTTT	CASRPGGTTDTQYF
TRBV5-1	-	TRBJ2-2	-	TGCGCCAGTTCCGGGTCCATCACCGGGGAGCTGTTTTTT	CASSGSITGELFF
TRBV6-1	-	TRBJ1-2	TRBD1	TGTGCCAGCAGTAAAGGGACAGGCCTCAGGGTCATAGACTATGGCTACACCTTC	CASSKGTGLRVIDYGYTF
TRBV6-4	-	TRBJ1-2	TRBD1	TGTGCCAGCAGGGGGACAGGAGTTTTGGATGGCTACACCTTC	CASRGTGVLDGYTF
TRBV14	-	TRBJ1-2	-	TGTGCCAGCAGCCAATGGGGGGGCAGTGGCTACACCTTC	CASSQWGGSGYTF
TRBV12-2	-	TRBJ1-4	-	TGTGCAAGTCGCTTAGCGCGGGGACAGAATAATGAAAAACTGTTTTTT	CASRLARGQNNEKLFF
TRBV11-3	once	TRBJ2-3	-	TGTGCCAGCAGCTTAAGGGCGGACAGTGACACAGATACGCAGTATTTT	CASSLRADSDTDTQYF
TRBV7-9	-	TRBJ1-4	-	TGTGCCAGCAGCCAACAGGGCGCTAATGAAAAACTGTTTTTT	CASSQQGANEKLFF
TRBV18	-	TRBJ2-7	-	TGTGCCAGCTCACTCATATCGGGGGGGACAGCCGTCTACGAGCAGTACTTC	CASSLISGGTAVYEQYF
TRBV6-6	-	TRBJ1-5	-	TGTGCCAGCAGCCTAGACGCACCTATCAGATTTAGGCCCCAGCATTTT	CASSLDAPIRFRPQHF
TRBV25-1	-	TRBJ2-1	-	TGTGCCAGTAACGTCGGGGTTAACAATGAGCAGTTCTTC	CASNVGVNNEQFF
TRBV5-1	-	TRBJ2-1	-	TGCGCCAGCAGCTTGGAGGAGGGGAGCTACAATGAGCAGTTCTTC	CASSLEEGSYNEQFF
TRBV13	-	TRBJ2-6	-	TGTGCCAGCGATAAGGCGGGGTCACCTGGGGCCAACGTCCTGACTTTC	CASDKAGSPGANVLTF
TRBV6-6	-	TRBJ2-1	-	TGTGCCAGCAGTTACGCGGGACCTAGAGAGCAGTTCTTC	CASSYAGPREQFF
TRBV6-1	-	TRBJ2-2	TRBD1	TGTGCCAGCACAGACAGGGGCCTTTTAGCCGGGGAGCTGTTTTTT	CASTDRGLLAGELFF